This is a list of T cell receptor beta chains from one sample in a study of T cells after yellow fever vaccination. Via MiXCR, TCRdb re-called the 5' RACE reads, giving one row per CDR3 protein. The profile shows some 96,000 distinct CDR3 sequences, 8.9% of them singletons. The sequencing used CD8+ T cells not binding an NS4B(214-222) dextramer, sorted from PBMCs, collected less than 16 days after the first yellow fever vaccination. These receptors came from a man in his late teens or twenties who received the YFV17D yellow fever vaccine. Both conserved end residues are part of each CDR3.

CDR3,V,J
CASRALWGGTYEQYF,TRBV27,TRBJ2-7
CASSLVGEAFF,TRBV7-9,TRBJ1-1
CSAVDSFLTDTQYF,TRBV20-1,TRBJ2-3
CASTLGGGSYYGYTF,TRBV12-3/TRBV12-4,TRBJ1-2
CASSLTGRGSPYEQYF,TRBV27,TRBJ2-7
CASSNAVSGANVLTF,TRBV6-1,TRBJ2-6
CASSPSGGADEQFF,TRBV7-8,TRBJ2-1
CASSDIAGRRQTQYF,TRBV12-3/TRBV12-4,TRBJ2-5
CATSRDRGYGYTF,TRBV15,TRBJ1-2
CASSQERTGAYYGYTF,TRBV4-3,TRBJ1-2
CASSGTPGQGSHSGNTIYF,TRBV9,TRBJ1-3
CASSKTGGASGELFF,TRBV6-1,TRBJ2-2
CASSSPQLSYEQYF,TRBV19,TRBJ2-7
CASRSGSNQPQHF,TRBV7-9,TRBJ1-5
CATSREMNEQFF,TRBV15,TRBJ2-1